A single sample gave rise to the 8 T cell receptor beta chains below, sequenced in a study of CD8 T cells in ankylosing spondylitis. TCRdb fed the 5' RACE reads into MiXCR, producing one record per CDR3 protein. The sample contains about 210,000 distinct CDR3 sequences, 6% to 8.5% of which appear only once. Study-level findings and limits: For ankylosing spondylitis blood, a TCR beta motif of several highly homologous variants appeared characteristic.

The antigens these receptors bind are not known. The sequencing input was blood, either unsorted or a sorted T cell fraction (not recorded which). These receptors were obtained from a male donor with ankylosing spondylitis.

CDR3 bases: TGTGCCAGCAGTTCGCGGACTAGTTGGGAGACCCAGTACTTC. Its translation: CASSSRTSWETQYF. The rearrangement links TRBV28 to TRBJ2-5, with 7 bases lining up with TRBD2. CDR1 and CDR2 from the germline V gene are MDHEN and SYDVKM. This CDR3 has 14 residues. With 4 bases clipped from V and 5 bases from J, the junction kept 7 bases outside the gene matches. Looking up the rest from reference TRBV28 and TRBJ2-5 gives the full variable domain: DVKVTQSSRYLVKRTGEKVFLECVQDMDHENMFWYRQDPGLGLRLIYFSYDVKMKEKGDIPEGYSVSREKKERFSLILESASTNQTSMYLCASSSRTSWETQYFGPGTRLLVL.

This clonotype was counted ten times or more. V is TRBV12-3 or TRBV12-4 and J is TRBJ1-5; D is unresolved. V shed 1 base and J shed 6 bases, with 7 bases lying between them. The CDR3 covers 13 residues. The CDR3 sequence is CASSLGKLQPQHF. CDR3 sequence (DNA): TGTGCCAGCAGTTTAGGGAAACTTCAGCCCCAGCATTTT.

This chain connects TRBV21-1 to TRBJ1-6; the table's TRBD1 call for D was not verified on the DNA. TRBV21-1 is classified as a pseudogene. CDR3 length: 18 amino acids. CDR3 protein: CASSKALGGLGEDSPLHF. The CDR3 DNA is TGTGCCAGCAGCAAAGCGCTGGGGGGGCTGGGTGAAGATTCACCCCTCCACTTT.

This clonotype was picked up a small number of times. The chain joins TRBV12-3 or TRBV12-4 to TRBJ1-5; tentative D call: TRBD1 (6 bases). V lost 6 bases to trimming and J lost 7 bases, with 16 bases between them. The CDR3 contains 14 residues. CDR3: CASSPDSRKQPQHF. The CDR3 nucleotides read TGTGCCAGCAGCCCGGACAGTAGGAAACAGCCCCAGCATTTT.

The chain uses TRBV7-8 and TRBJ1-5; D not certain. This CDR3 is built from 14 residues. The V end lost 5 bases, the J end lost 3 bases, and 11 bases lay between the germline ends. CDR1 SGHVS and CDR2 FQNEAQ come from the germline V gene. CDR3 protein: CASSKGYDNQPQHF. DNA for the CDR3: TGTGCCAGCAGCAAAGGGTACGACAATCAGCCCCAGCATTTT.

The table lists this clonotype with many counts. The gene calls are TRBV10-3 and TRBJ2-7, with no clear D. The CDR3 runs to 13 residues. V was clipped by 7 bases and J by 7 bases, with 17 bases between them. Germline loops: CDR1 ENHRY, CDR2 SYGVKD. DNA of the CDR3: TGTGCCATCACGATGGGAACCATGGGGGAGCAGTACTTC. Amino acids: CAITMGTMGEQYF.

The rearrangement uses TRBV3-1 and TRBJ1-4; maybe TRBD1 (5 bases). The CDR3 has 14 residues. V shed 1 base and J shed 8 bases, with 11 bases lying between them. The germline CDR1 and CDR2 sequences are LGHDT and YNNKEL (reference sequence). The CDR3 region is CASSQVGLPEKLFF. The DNA of the CDR3 is TGTGCCAGCAGCCAAGTGGGACTTCCCGAAAAACTGTTTTTT.

This clonotype was picked up many times. The chain carries TRBV7-8 and TRBJ2-1, with TRBD1 matching 8 bases. The germline V gene encodes CDR1 SGHVS and CDR2 FQNEAQ. Trimming removed 0 bases from V and 2 bases from J; junction bases left unmatched: 6. CDR3 size: 17 residues. The CDR3 protein is CASSLASGRGPYNEQFF. CDR3 sequence (DNA): TGTGCCAGCAGCTTAGCGTCGGGCAGGGGGCCCTACAATGAGCAGTTCTTC.